This T cell receptor beta chain appears in the sequencing data of a study of T-cell reconstitution after alpha-beta-depleted transplantation in children. The CDR3 covers 15 residues. In germline, CDR1 is DFQATT, CDR2 SNEGSKA (reference sequence). V lost 0 bases, J lost 1 base, and 4 bases stayed unmatched. As for this clonotype: Its antigen remains unknown.

The study's findings and limits: The main origin of T-cell counts and diversity one year after transplant was newly produced T cells. The study traced high day-60 TCRbeta diversity in some patients to surviving recipient T cells and thymic progenitors. About two months after transplant, alpha-beta T cells reportedly came from several hundred expanded graft clones.

Unique molecular identifiers were used to barcode this TCRbeta library. Using its own MiXCR run on the PCR reads, TCRdb lists one record per CDR3 protein. The sample contains some 300,000 distinct CDR3 sequences, around 9.1% of which appear only once. The chain combines TRBV20-1 with TRBJ2-3; 7 bases are shared with TRBD2. The sequenced sample was PBMCs, obtained before TCRalphabeta/CD19-depleted stem cell transplant. The clonotype was recovered from a boy in the first two years of life with acute myeloid leukemia, due to receive a stem cell transplant. CDR3 DNA sequence: TGCAGTGCTAGAGATTTACGGGAGGGCACAGATACGCAGTATTTT. Encoded protein: CSARDLREGTDTQYF.